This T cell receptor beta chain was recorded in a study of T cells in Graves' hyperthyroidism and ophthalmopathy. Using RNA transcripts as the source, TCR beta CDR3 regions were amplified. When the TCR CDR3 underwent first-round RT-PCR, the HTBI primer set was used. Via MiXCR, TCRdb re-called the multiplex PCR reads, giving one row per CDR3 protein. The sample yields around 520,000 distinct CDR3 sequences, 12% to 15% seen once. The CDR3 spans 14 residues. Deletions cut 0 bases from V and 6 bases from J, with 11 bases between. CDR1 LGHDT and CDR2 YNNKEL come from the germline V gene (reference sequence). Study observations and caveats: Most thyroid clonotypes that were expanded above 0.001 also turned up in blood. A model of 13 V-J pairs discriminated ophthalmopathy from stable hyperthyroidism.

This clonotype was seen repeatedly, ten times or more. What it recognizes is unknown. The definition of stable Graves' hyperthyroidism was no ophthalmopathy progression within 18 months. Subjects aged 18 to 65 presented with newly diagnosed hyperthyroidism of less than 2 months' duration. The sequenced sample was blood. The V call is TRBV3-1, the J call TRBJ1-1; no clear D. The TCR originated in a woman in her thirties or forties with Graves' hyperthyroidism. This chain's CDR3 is CASSQDVRGAEAFF. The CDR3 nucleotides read TGTGCCAGCAGCCAAGATGTCCGAGGCGCTGAAGCTTTCTTT.